These 16 T cell receptor beta chains share one sample of origin, sequenced in a study of cytomegalovirus exposure and HLA in healthy donors. Vbeta (60) and Jbeta (13) primers were used in the PCR. Here immunoSEQ multiplex PCR was the method, and the copy in TCRdb shows in-frame clones only, minus some. The sample consists of 100,000 to 150,000 clones, around 73% of them appearing once. What was sequenced was PBMCs. The receptors originated from a man in his 60s in good health and CMV-seropositive.

The rearrangement joins TRBV4-1 to TRBJ2-1; the D gene is possibly TRBD1 (6 bases). Germline loops: CDR1 MGHRA, CDR2 YSYEKL. There are 18 residues in the CDR3. Trimming pared 0 bases from V and 4 bases from J, leaving 19 bases between. The CDR3 bases are TGCGCCAGCAGCCAAGAGGGGGCAGGGCGAATATCTTACAATGAGCAGTTCTTC. It encodes CASSQEGAGRISYNEQFF.

J is TRBJ2-1 and V is TRBV27; TRBD2 matches 7 bases. Germline trimming cut 3 bases from V and 6 bases from J; bases unmatched to any gene: 2. Germline CDR1 is MNHEY and CDR2 is SMNVEV (reference sequence). The CDR3 consists of 13 residues. CDR3 sequence: CASSLASGNEQFF. CDR3 nucleotide sequence: TGTGCCAGCAGTTTGGCTAGCGGCAATGAGCAGTTCTTC.

The chain joins TRBV4-1 to TRBJ2-2; 12 bases match TRBD2. V shed 0 bases, J shed 2 bases, and the junction held 4 bases outside the gene matches. Germline lookup yields CDR1 MGHRA and CDR2 YSYEKL. The CDR3 loop spans 18 amino acids. The CDR3: CASSQDLLAGGNTGELFF. CDR3 nucleotides: TGCGCCAGCAGCCAAGATTTACTAGCGGGGGGAAACACCGGGGAGCTGTTTTTT.

The chain is built from TRBV4-1 and TRBJ1-1; D not resolved. Per germline, CDR1 MGHRA and CDR2 YSYEKL. There are 13 residues in the CDR3. The V gene lost 4 bases and the J gene lost 2 bases, with 8 bases spanning the gap. The CDR3 DNA follows: TGCGCCAGCAGCCTAACGGTCAACACTGAAGCTTTCTTT. It yields the protein CASSLTVNTEAFF.

The chain links TRBV10-1 to TRBJ1-1, with TRBD1 identical over 9 bases. J lost 1 base, V lost 0 bases, and 9 bases had no gene match. The CDR3 has 18 amino acids. Germline V lookup: CDR1 WNHNN, CDR2 SYGVQD (reference sequence). The CDR3 DNA sequence: TGCGCCAGCAGTGAGTCGGGTACAGGGGGCACGAGGAACACTGAAGCTTTCTTT. Translating it yields CASSESGTGGTRNTEAFF.

This clone was counted only a few times. J is TRBJ1-1 and V is TRBV5-4, with 7 bases fitting TRBD1. This CDR3 spans 16 amino acids. The germline gives CDR1 SGHNT, CDR2 YYREEE (reference sequence). V lost 1 base to trimming and J lost 0 bases; unmatched junction nucleotides: 6. CDR3 residues: CASSLKTGKMNTEAFF. The CDR3 DNA follows: TGTGCCAGCAGCTTGAAGACAGGGAAGATGAACACTGAAGCTTTCTTT.

V usage is TRBV5-4 and J usage is TRBJ1-1; 7 bases line up with TRBD1. Germline CDR1 SGHNT, CDR2 YYREEE (reference sequence). V lost 4 bases, J lost 10 bases, and 7 bases stayed unmatched. This CDR3 has 12 amino acids. In DNA, the CDR3 is TGTGCCAGCAGCCGTTCCAGGGACAGAGCTTTCTTT. Translating gives CASSRSRDRAFF. Drawing the rest from reference TRBV5-4 and TRBJ1-1, the complete variable domain is ETGVTQSPTHLIKTRGQQVTLRCSSQSGHNTVSWYQQALGQGPQFIFQYYREEENGRGNFPPRFSGLQFPNYSSELNVNALELDDSALYLCASSRSRDRAFFGQGTRLTVV.

The genes are TRBV5-3 and TRBJ1-5, with TRBD1 matching over 9 bases. TRBV5-3 belongs to the ORF category, with a function that is uncertain. The J segment lost 3 bases and the V segment lost 1 base, leaving 5 bases of the junction unmatched. The CDR3 spans 16 residues. The DNA of the CDR3 is TGTGCCAGAAGCTTGTTCGGACAGGGGCCCAATCAGCCCCAGCATTTT. Translated: CARSLFGQGPNQPQHF.

This clone was detected only a few times. The V and J genes are TRBV6-4 and TRBJ1-1; possibly TRBD1 for D (5 bases). V lost 9 bases, J lost 5 bases, and 22 bases lay in between. CDR3 size: 15 residues. Germline V gives CDR1 MRHNA, CDR2 SNTAGT. CDR3 coding DNA: TGTGCCAGGTCGGGGGAGGGGCGCGAGGGGACTGAAGCTTTCTTT. This codes for CARSGEGREGTEAFF.

This clone was recorded a few times. This chain uses TRBV5-4 with TRBJ1-6; D may be TRBD1 (5 bases). V gave up 4 bases and J gave up 0 bases, with 14 bases separating them. The CDR3 runs 17 residues. Germline V CDR1 and CDR2: SGHNT, YYREEE (reference sequence). CDR3 nucleotides: TGTGCCAGCAGCCCGGGTGGGGCGAGCTCCTATAATTCACCCCTCCACTTT. Amino acids: CASSPGGASSYNSPLHF.

This rearrangement joins TRBV9 to TRBJ2-2, with D perhaps matching TRBD1 (5 bases). Germline V gene data show CDR1 as SGDLS and CDR2 as YYNGEE. This CDR3 region has 15 residues. Trimming removed 4 bases from V and 4 bases from J, with 14 bases in between. In DNA, the CDR3 is TGTGCCAGCAGCACCCTAGGGGTGTTCACCGGGGAGCTGTTTTTT. Its protein product is CASSTLGVFTGELFF.

This clone has more than one count but fewer than ten. The chain recombines TRBV30 with TRBJ2-1; TRBD2 might be the D (6 bases). CDR1 is GTSNPN and CDR2 is SVGIG in the germline V gene (reference sequence). The length of the CDR3 is 14 residues. V gave up 4 bases and J gave up 5 bases, with 15 bases separating them. CDR3 loop: CAWIFRGADNEQFF. The CDR3 DNA reads as TGTGCCTGGATTTTTCGCGGGGCCGACAATGAGCAGTTCTTC.

The V and J genes are TRBV5-6 and TRBJ2-3; possible D gene TRBD1, 5 bases. The V gene's germline CDR1 is SGHDT and CDR2 YYEEEE. With 0 bases removed from V and 5 bases from J, the gap between germline ends came to 13 bases. The CDR3 contains 15 residues. CDR3 in amino acids: CASSLVGLGLDTQYF. For the CDR3, the DNA is TGTGCCAGCAGCTTGGTGGGGCTTGGGCTAGATACGCAGTATTTT.

Note on this clone: Other DNA sequences in this specimen translate into the identical CDR3. V is TRBV5-1 and J is TRBJ2-7, with 9 bases that match TRBD1. In germline, CDR1 is SGHRS, CDR2 YFSETQ. The trim removed 2 bases at V and 2 bases at J, leaving 5 bases unmatched. The CDR3 spans 15 residues. The CDR3 region is CASSLQGQGPYEQYF. The CDR3 DNA sequence: TGCGCCAGCAGCTTACAGGGACAGGGCCCCTACGAGCAGTACTTC.

J is TRBJ1-1 and V is TRBV6-5; D is unresolved. V lost 8 bases and J 3 bases, leaving 10 bases between the germline ends. Germline V gives CDR1 MNHEY, CDR2 SVGAGI. The CDR3 spans 12 residues. The DNA for the CDR3 is TGTGCCAGCTCCCTCCGGGACACTGAAGCTTTCTTT. Protein sequence: CASSLRDTEAFF.

The chain employs TRBV6-5 and TRBJ1-1, with TRBD1 as a possible D gene (6 bases). V was pared by 8 bases and J by 7 bases, with 23 bases between. Germline lookup yields CDR1 MNHEY and CDR2 SVGAGI. The CDR3 is 15 residues long. The CDR3 coding sequence is TGTGCCAGCCGTCCGGGGCCAGGGGCTTCGGGTGAAGCTTTCTTT. Protein sequence: CASRPGPGASGEAFF.